This is a list of T cell receptor beta chains from one sample in a study of T cell responses to AZD1222 COVID-19 vaccine. The method was immunoSEQ multiplex PCR; TCRdb's version includes in-frame clones alone and lacks a portion of them. The sample has some 80,000 clones; approximately 88% are singletons. Sequenced material: peripheral blood, taken 28 days after the second dose of the MenACWY control vaccine. The receptors stem from an adult who received the MenACWY meningococcal vaccine as a control. CDR3s include the opening cysteine and the closing phenylalanine or tryptophan. D genes are given only for firm matches. Part of the rows lack a size; the others show once, few, many or a class for expanded clones.

j_call clone_size d_call v_call cdr3_nt cdr3_aa
TRBJ1-1 - - TRBV11-2 TGTGCCAGCAGCTTAGATATGCGCACTGAAGCTTTCTTT CASSLDMRTEAFF
TRBJ2-5 - - TRBV2 TGTGCCAGCAGAGGGTCCGCGGGGCAAGAGACCCAGTACTTC CASRGSAGQETQYF
TRBJ1-1 once - TRBV7-2 TGTGCCAGCAGCTTAGAGGTTTCGATAGCTTTCTTT CASSLEVSIAFF
TRBJ2-5 - - TRBV7-2 TGTGCCAGCAGCTCTACCTCGGGACCCGCAGGGGAGACCCAGTACTTC CASSSTSGPAGETQYF
TRBJ2-2 - TRBD1 TRBV4-3 TGCGCCAGCAGCCAAGGTTCGGACAGGATCACCGGGGAGCTGTTTTTT CASSQGSDRITGELFF
TRBJ1-3 few TRBD1 TRBV6-5 TGTGCCAGCGGGACAGGGCCCTCAAACACCATATATTTT CASGTGPSNTIYF
TRBJ1-1 - - TRBV6-5 TGTGCCAGCAGTTACCTAGAGACTGAAGCTTTCTTT CASSYLETEAFF
TRBJ2-7 once TRBD2 TRBV2 TGTGCCAGCAGTCAGACTAGCGGAGCCCTCTACGAGCAGTACTTC CASSQTSGALYEQYF
TRBJ2-1 once - TRBV4-1 TGCGCCAGCAGCCAAGGTGGGTCCCCCAATGAGCAGTTCTTC CASSQGGSPNEQFF
TRBJ2-7 - - TRBV24-1 TGTGCCACCAGTGGGGCAGGACAGTACTTC CATSGAGQYF
TRBJ2-7 - TRBD2 TRBV10-2 TGCGCCAGCAGTGATGAGGCGGGGGGCTCCCACTACGAGCAGTACTTC CASSDEAGGSHYEQYF
TRBJ1-1 - TRBD1 TRBV19 TGTGCCAGTAGTACCCCGGAGGGGGCCGATATGAACACTGAAGCTTTCTTT CASSTPEGADMNTEAFF
TRBJ1-2 - - TRBV2 TGTGCCAGCAGCGCGGGACGGGGAGCTCCGGGGATACCTTATAACTATGGCTACACCTTC CASSAGRGAPGIPYNYGYTF
TRBJ1-2 - - TRBV30 TGTGCCTGGAGTGTACGTCGGGGGGGTGGTCCGGAAGGCTACACCTTC CAWSVRRGGGPEGYTF
TRBJ2-7 - TRBD1 TRBV2 TGTGCCAGCAGTGGGACAGGCTACGAGCAGTACTTC CASSGTGYEQYF
TRBJ2-1 - TRBD2 TRBV14 TGTGCCAGCGGGGTAGCGGGGGGGCCCGACCGTAATGAGCAGTTCTTC CASGVAGGPDRNEQFF
TRBJ2-1 - TRBD2 TRBV14 TGTGCCAGCAGCCAGGCCCTAGCGGGTAATGAGCAGTTCTTC CASSQALAGNEQFF
TRBJ2-2 - TRBD1 TRBV19 TGTGCCAGTAGCGGGACAGGGTACGCCGGGGAGCTGTTTTTT CASSGTGYAGELFF
TRBJ2-3 - TRBD1 TRBV9 TGTGCCAGCAGGGTACAGGGGAGCACAGATACGCAGTATTTT CASRVQGSTDTQYF
TRBJ2-1 - TRBD2 TRBV19 TGTGCCAGTAGTCCCCGAAGGTCTAGCGGGGGACCGACCTACAATGAGCAGTTCTTC CASSPRRSSGGPTYNEQFF
TRBJ1-2 - - TRBV21-1 TGTGCCAGCAGGCCGGGACAGGAATGGGATGGCTACACCTTC CASRPGQEWDGYTF
TRBJ1-2 few - TRBV2 TGTGCCAGCAACCCCGGAGGAAACTATGGCTACACCTTC CASNPGGNYGYTF
TRBJ2-7 - TRBD2 TRBV7-9 TGTGCCAGCAGCTTCATGGTCACGGGGGGGAACGAGCAGTACTTC CASSFMVTGGNEQYF
TRBJ2-1 - TRBD2 TRBV6-1 TGTGCCAGCAGTGAAGCTCTACTACCACTAGCGGGGGGGCGAGGTGAGCAGTTCTTC CASSEALLPLAGGRGEQFF
TRBJ2-1 - TRBD2 TRBV19 TGTGCCAGTAGTTCTCCGACTAGCGGGGGGAAATACAATGAGCAGTTCTTC CASSSPTSGGKYNEQFF
TRBJ1-6 - - TRBV5-4 TGTGCCAGCAGCCTGGGAAGGGACGACGCTACTAGATATAATTCACCCCTCCACTTT CASSLGRDDATRYNSPLHF
TRBJ1-2 - - TRBV5-4 TGTGCCAGCAGCTCCAGACAGTATCCTAACTATGGCTACACCTTC CASSSRQYPNYGYTF
TRBJ2-5 - - TRBV10-3 TGTGCCATCAGTGACGGTAGCCGAGAGACCCAGTACTTC CAISDGSRETQYF
TRBJ1-2 - - TRBV6-5 TGTGCCACACGTACAGGAAACTATGGCTACACCTTC CATRTGNYGYTF